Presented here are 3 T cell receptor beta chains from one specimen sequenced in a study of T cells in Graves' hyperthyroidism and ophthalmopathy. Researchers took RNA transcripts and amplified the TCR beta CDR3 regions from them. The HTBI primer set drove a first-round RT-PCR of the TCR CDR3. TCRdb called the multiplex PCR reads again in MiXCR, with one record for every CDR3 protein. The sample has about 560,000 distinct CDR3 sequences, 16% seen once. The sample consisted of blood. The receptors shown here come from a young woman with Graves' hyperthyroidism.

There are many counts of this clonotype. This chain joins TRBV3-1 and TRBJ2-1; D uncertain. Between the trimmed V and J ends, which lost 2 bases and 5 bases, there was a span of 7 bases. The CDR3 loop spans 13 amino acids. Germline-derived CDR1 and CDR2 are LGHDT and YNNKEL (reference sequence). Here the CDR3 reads CASSQLSHNEQFF. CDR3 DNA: TGTGCCAGCAGCCAACTTTCCCACAATGAGCAGTTCTTC.

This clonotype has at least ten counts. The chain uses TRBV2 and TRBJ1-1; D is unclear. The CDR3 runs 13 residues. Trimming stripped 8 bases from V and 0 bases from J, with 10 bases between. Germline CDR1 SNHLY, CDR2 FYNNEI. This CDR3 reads CASLTDVNTEAFF. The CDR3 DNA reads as TGTGCCAGCCTGACTGATGTGAACACTGAAGCTTTCTTT.

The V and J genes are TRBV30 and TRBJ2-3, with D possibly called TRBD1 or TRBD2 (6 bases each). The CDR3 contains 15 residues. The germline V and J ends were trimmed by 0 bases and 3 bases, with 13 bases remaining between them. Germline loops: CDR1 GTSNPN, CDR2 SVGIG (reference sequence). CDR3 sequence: CAWSVRGRGTDTQYF. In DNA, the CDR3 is TGTGCCTGGAGTGTACGGGGGCGGGGTACAGATACGCAGTATTTT.